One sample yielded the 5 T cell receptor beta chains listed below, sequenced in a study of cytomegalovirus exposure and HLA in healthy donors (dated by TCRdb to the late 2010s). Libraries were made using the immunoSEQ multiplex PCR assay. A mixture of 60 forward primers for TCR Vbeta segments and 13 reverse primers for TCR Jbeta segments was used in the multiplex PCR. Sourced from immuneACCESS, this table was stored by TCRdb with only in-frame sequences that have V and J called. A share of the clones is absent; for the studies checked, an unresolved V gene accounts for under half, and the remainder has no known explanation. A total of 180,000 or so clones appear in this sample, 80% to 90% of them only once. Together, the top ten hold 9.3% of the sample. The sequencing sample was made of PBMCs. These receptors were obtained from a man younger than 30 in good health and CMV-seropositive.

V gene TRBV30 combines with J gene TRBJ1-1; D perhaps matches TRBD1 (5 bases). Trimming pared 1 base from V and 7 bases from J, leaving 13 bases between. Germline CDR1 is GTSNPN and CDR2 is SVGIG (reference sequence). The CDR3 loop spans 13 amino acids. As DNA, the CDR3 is TGTGCCTGGAGTGCGCAGGGAGGAAATGAAGCTTTCTTT. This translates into CAWSAQGGNEAFF.

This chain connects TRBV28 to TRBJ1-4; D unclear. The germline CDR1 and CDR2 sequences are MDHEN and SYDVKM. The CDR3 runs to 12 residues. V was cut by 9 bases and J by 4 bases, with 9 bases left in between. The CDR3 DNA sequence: TGTGCCAGTCGGTTGTTTAATGAAAAACTGTTTTTT. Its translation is CASRLFNEKLFF.

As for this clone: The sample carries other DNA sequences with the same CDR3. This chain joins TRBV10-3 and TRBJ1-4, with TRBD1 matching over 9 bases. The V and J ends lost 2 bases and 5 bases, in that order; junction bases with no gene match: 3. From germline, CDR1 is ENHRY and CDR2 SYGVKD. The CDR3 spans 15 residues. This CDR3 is CAISEVTGGNEKLFF. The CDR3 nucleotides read TGTGCCATCAGTGAGGTGACAGGGGGAAATGAAAAACTGTTTTTT.

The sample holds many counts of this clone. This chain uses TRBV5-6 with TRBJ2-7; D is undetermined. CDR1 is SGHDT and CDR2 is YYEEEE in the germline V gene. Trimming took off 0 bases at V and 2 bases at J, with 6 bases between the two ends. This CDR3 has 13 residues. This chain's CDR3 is CASSLVFAYEQYF. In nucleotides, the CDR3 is TGTGCCAGCAGCTTGGTCTTCGCCTACGAGCAGTACTTC.

The CDR3 DNA reads as TGTGCCAGCATGGCACGTGGGGCAGGGTCAGCCGAGCAGTACTTC. Translation: CASMARGAGSAEQYF. The chain combines TRBV25-1 with TRBJ2-7; D is perhaps TRBD1 (5 bases). The ends were cut back, 7 bases at V and 6 bases at J, with 22 bases in the middle. In germline, CDR1 is MGHDK, CDR2 SYGVNS. The length of the CDR3 is 15 residues.